The T cell receptor beta chain under discussion was sequenced for a study of T cell responses to AZD1222 COVID-19 vaccine. Study details: Analysis merged second doses at about 4 or about 12 weeks. Study findings and constraints: It should be noted that donors were predominantly white British and more often female, and clonal diversity was possibly underestimated. Elevations in Spike-specific TCR breadth and depth followed administration of two AZD1222 doses. Nearly half of the spike-specific TCRs reportedly recognize variant regions that carry no mutations.

Turning to this clone: The antigen remains unidentified.

Germline V gene data show CDR1 as MNHEY and CDR2 as SMNVEV (reference sequence). The V and J ends lost 5 bases and 3 bases, in that order; junction bases with no gene match: 9. CDR3 size: 15 residues. Here immunoSEQ multiplex PCR was the method, and the copy in TCRdb shows in-frame clones only, minus some. Counted here are 65,000 to 85,000 clones, about 85% occurring once; the ten biggest clones make up about 13%. The TCR sequence derives from an adult in good health. J is TRBJ2-7 and V is TRBV27; TRBD2 aligns across 8 bases. The source material was peripheral blood, sampled on day 0 of AZD1222 vaccination. CDR3 nucleotides: TGTGCCAGCAGTGAAAAAGCGGGGGATTACTACGAGCAGTACTTC. Amino acid sequence: CASSEKAGDYYEQYF.